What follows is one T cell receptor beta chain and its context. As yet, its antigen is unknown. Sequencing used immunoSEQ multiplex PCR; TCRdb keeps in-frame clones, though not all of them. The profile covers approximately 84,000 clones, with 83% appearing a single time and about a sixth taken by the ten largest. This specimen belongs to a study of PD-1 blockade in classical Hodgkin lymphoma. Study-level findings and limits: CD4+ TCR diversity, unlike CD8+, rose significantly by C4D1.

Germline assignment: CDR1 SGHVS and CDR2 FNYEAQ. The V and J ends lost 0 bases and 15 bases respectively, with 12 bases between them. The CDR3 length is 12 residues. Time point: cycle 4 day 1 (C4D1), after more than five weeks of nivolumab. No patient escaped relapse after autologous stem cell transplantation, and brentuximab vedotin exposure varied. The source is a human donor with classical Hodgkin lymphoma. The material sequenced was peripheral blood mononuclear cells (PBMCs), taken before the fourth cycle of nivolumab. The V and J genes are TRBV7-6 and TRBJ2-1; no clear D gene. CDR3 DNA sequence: TGTGCCAGCAGCTTAGCGGGGTTTTCATTGTTCTTC. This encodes CASSLAGFSLFF.